This T cell receptor beta chain was captured in a study of cytotoxic CD8 clonotypes in ibrutinib-treated CLL. Study findings and constraints: Progressing patients had sampling times that differed from those of sustained-remission patients.

This CDR3 has 15 residues. V was clipped by 4 bases and J by 3 bases, with 17 bases between them. The germline CDR1 and CDR2 sequences are SGHNT and YYREEE (reference sequence). The assay was immunoSEQ multiplex PCR, and TCRdb's table has in-frame clones only and misses some. The sample contains tens of thousands of clones, 65% to 70% of which appear only once. With respect to this clone: The antigen is not known.

This receptor was taken from a human donor with chronic lymphocytic leukemia. The material was PBMCs, obtained at disease progression, from a patient treated with ibrutinib. The chain joins TRBV5-4 to TRBJ2-7; D possibly uses TRBD1 or TRBD2 (5 bases each). The CDR3 bases are TGTGCCAGCAGCCGGTTGACAGAGGGGTACTACGAGCAGTACTTC. Protein: CASSRLTEGYYEQYF.